This T cell receptor beta chain was identified during a study of CD8+CD57+ T cells in acquired aplastic anemia. Study summary: 3.2 ug was the average amount of DNA from sorted CD4+ and CD8+ cells. CD4+ cells from healthy donors averaged approximately 11 million reads. General study points: Shared by patients and controls, just under 30 CD8+ CDR3s were abundant in patients. Patients and controls were not found to differ significantly in CD8+ Simpson's diversity.

Comment on this clonotype: Its antigen is undetermined.

The TCR beta profiling, which covered VDJ combination and CDR3 sequence, was carried out using genomic DNA as the template. In TCRdb, the reads were re-called with MiXCR into one record per CDR3 protein. The table lists more than 100,000 distinct CDR3 sequences, roughly 50% of them singletons. V gave up 0 bases and J gave up 4 bases, with 16 bases separating them. In germline, CDR1 is SGHRS, CDR2 YFSETQ. The length of the CDR3 is 16 residues. The chain is built from TRBV5-1 and TRBJ1-2; D possibly corresponds to TRBD1 (6 bases). The clonotype was recovered from a human donor in good health, serving as a control. Sequences were obtained from sorted CD4+, CD8+, or CD8+CD57+ T cells (not recorded which) from PBMCs. The CDR3 region is CASSLGQDTGGYGYTF. The CDR3 bases are TGCGCCAGCAGCTTGGGACAGGATACAGGAGGCTATGGCTACACCTTC.